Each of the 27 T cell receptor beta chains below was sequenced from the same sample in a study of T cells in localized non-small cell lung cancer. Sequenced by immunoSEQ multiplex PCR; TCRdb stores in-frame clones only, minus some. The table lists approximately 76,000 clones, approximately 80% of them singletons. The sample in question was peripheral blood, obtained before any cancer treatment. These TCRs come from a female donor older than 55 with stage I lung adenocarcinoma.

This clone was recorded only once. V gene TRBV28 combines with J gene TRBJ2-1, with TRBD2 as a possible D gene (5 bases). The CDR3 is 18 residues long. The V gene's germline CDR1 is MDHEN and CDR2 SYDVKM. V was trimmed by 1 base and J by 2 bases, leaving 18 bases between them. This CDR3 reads CASSLFSSGLVTYNEQFF. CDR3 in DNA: TGTGCCAGCAGTTTATTCTCGTCCGGACTTGTGACCTACAATGAGCAGTTCTTC.

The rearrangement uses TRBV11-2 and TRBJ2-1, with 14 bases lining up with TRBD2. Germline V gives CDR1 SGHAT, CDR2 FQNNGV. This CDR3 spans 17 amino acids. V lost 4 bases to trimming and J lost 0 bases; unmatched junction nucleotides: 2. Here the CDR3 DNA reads TGTGCCAGCAGCTCCGGGACTAGCGGGAGCTCCTACAATGAGCAGTTCTTC. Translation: CASSSGTSGSSYNEQFF.

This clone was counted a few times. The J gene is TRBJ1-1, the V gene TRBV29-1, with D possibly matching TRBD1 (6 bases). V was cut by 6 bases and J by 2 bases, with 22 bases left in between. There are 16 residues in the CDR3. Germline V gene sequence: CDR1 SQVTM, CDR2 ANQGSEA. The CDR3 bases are TGCAGCGTCGCCCAGGGTGGACAGAGGAGAAACACTGAAGCTTTCTTT. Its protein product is CSVAQGGQRRNTEAFF. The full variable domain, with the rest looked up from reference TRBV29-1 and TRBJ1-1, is SAVISQKPSRDICQRGTSLTIQCQVDSQVTMMFWYRQQPGQSLTLIATANQGSEATYESGFVIDKFPISRPNLTFSTLTVSNMSPEDSSIYLCSVAQGGQRRNTEAFFGQGTRLTVV.

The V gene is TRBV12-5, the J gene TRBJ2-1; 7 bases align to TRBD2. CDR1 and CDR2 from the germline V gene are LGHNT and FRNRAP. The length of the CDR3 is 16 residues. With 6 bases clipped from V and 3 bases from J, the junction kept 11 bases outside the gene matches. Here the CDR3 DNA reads TGTGCTAGTGGGGCTCGGGGAGCGGGGTTCTACAATGAGCAGTTCTTC. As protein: CASGARGAGFYNEQFF.

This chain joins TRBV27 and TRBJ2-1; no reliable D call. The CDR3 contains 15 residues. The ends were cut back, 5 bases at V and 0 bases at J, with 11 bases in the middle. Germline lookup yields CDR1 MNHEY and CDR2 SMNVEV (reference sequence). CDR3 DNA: TGTGCCAGCAGTCCAACCCGCAGCTCCTACAATGAGCAGTTCTTC. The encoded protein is CASSPTRSSYNEQFF.

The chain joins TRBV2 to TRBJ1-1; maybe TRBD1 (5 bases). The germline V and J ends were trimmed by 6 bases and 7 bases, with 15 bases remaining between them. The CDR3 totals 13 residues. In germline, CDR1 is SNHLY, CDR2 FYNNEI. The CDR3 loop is CASSGGRRLEAFF. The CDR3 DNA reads TGTGCCAGCAGCGGGGGACGGAGGCTTGAAGCTTTCTTT.

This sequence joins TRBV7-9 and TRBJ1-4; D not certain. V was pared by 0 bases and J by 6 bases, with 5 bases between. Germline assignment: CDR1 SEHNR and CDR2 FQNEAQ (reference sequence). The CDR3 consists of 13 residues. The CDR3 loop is CASSLAAHEKLFF. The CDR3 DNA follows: TGTGCCAGCAGCTTAGCCGCCCATGAAAAACTGTTTTTT.

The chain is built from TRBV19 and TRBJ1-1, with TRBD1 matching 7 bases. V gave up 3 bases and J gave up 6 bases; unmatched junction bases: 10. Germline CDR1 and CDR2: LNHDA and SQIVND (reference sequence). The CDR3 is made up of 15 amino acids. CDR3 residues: CASSITRTGFAEAFF. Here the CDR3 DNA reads TGTGCCAGTAGTATCACCAGGACAGGTTTCGCTGAAGCTTTCTTT.

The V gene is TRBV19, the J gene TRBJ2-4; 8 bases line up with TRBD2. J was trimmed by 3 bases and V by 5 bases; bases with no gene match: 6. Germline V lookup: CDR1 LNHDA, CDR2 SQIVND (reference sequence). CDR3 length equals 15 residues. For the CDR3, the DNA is TGTGCCAGTAGTCCAGCGGGAGTGGGCAAAAACATTCAGTACTTC. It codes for CASSPAGVGKNIQYF. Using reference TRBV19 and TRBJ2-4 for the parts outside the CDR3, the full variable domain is DGGITQSPKYLFRKEGQNVTLSCEQNLNHDAMYWYRQDPGQGLRLIYYSQIVNDFQKGDIAEGYSVSREKKESFPLTVTSAQKNPTAFYLCASSPAGVGKNIQYFGAGTRLSVL.

CDR3 sequence reads: CASSPNGRGDEKLFF. In DNA form, the CDR3 reads TGTGCCAGCAGCCCCAACGGAAGGGGGGATGAAAAACTGTTTTTT. The chain joins TRBV7-3 to TRBJ1-4, with a possible D match to TRBD1 (6 bases). V gave up 5 bases and J gave up 6 bases, with 16 bases separating them. Looked up from germline, CDR1 is SGHTA and CDR2 is FQGTGA. CDR3 length: 15 amino acids. Combining the CDR3 with reference TRBV7-3 and TRBJ1-4 gives the whole variable domain GAGVSQTPSNKVTEKGKYVELRCDPISGHTALYWYRQSLGQGPEFLIYFQGTGAADDSGLPNDRFFAVRPEGSVSTLKIQRTERGDSAVYLCASSPNGRGDEKLFFGSGTQLSVL.

The CDR3 is CASSLYGHRRGRNTEAFF. The CDR3 DNA reads TGTGCCAGCAGTTTATATGGGCACAGGAGAGGACGGAACACTGAAGCTTTCTTT. The chain combines TRBV28 with TRBJ1-1, with D possibly TRBD1 on 5 matching bases. From germline, CDR1 is MDHEN and CDR2 SYDVKM. Trimming cost V 1 base and J 1 base, with 19 bases left between them. This CDR3 comprises 18 residues.

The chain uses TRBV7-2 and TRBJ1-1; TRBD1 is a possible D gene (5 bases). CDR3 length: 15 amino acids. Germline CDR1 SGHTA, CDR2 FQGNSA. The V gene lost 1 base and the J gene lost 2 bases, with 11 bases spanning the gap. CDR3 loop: CASSLDGGVNTEAFF. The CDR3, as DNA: TGTGCCAGCAGCTTAGACGGGGGGGTTAACACTGAAGCTTTCTTT.

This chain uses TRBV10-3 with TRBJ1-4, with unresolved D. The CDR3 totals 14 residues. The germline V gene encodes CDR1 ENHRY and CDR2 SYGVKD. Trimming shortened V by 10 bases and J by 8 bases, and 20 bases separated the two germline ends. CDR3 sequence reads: CATRGGRRSEKLFF. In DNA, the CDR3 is TGTGCCACCAGAGGCGGCCGGAGAAGCGAAAAACTGTTTTTT.

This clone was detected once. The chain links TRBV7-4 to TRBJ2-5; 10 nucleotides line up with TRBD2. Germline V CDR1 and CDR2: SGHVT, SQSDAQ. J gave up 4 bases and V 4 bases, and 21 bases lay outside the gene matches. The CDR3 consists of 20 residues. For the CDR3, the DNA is TGTGCCAGCAGCTCCCACCCGACCCCTGGACTAGCGGAGGGGAGAGAGACCCAGTACTTC. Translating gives CASSSHPTPGLAEGRETQYF.

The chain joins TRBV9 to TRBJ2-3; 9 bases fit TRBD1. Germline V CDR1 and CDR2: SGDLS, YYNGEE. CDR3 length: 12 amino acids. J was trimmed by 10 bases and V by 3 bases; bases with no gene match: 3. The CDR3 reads CASSGTGGAQYF. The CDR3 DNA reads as TGTGCCAGCAGCGGAACAGGGGGCGCGCAGTATTTT. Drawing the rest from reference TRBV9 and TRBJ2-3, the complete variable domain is DSGVTQTPKHLITATGQRVTLRCSPRSGDLSVYWYQQSLDQGLQFLIQYYNGEERAKGNILERFSAQQFPDLHSELNLSSLELGDSALYFCASSGTGGAQYFGPGTRLTVL.

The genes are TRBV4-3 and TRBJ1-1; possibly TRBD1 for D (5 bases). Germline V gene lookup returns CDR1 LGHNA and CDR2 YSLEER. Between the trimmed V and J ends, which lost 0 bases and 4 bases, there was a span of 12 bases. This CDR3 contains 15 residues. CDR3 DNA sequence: TGCGCCAGCAGCCAAGATTGGGGGGTGGGCACTGAAGCTTTCTTT. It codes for CASSQDWGVGTEAFF.

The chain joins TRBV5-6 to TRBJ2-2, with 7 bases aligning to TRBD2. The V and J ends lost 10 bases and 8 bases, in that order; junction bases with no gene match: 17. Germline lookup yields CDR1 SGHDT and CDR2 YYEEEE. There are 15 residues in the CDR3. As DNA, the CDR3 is TGTGCCTTCTCGTCGGCTAGCGGAAATTCTGGGGAGCTGTTTTTT. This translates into CAFSSASGNSGELFF. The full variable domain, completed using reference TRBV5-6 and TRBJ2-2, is DAGVTQSPTHLIKTRGQQVTLRCSPKSGHDTVSWYQQALGQGPQFIFQYYEEEERQRGNFPDRFSGHQFPNYSSELNVNALLLGDSALYLCAFSSASGNSGELFFGEGSRLTVL.

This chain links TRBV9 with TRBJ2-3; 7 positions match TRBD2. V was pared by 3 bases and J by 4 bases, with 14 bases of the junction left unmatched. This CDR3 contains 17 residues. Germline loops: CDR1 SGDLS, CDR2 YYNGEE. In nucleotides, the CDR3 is TGTGCCAGCAGCGACCGGATACCCGGGACTACAGCAGATACGCAGTATTTT. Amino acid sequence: CASSDRIPGTTADTQYF. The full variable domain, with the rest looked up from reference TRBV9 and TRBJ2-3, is DSGVTQTPKHLITATGQRVTLRCSPRSGDLSVYWYQQSLDQGLQFLIQYYNGEERAKGNILERFSAQQFPDLHSELNLSSLELGDSALYFCASSDRIPGTTADTQYFGPGTRLTVL.

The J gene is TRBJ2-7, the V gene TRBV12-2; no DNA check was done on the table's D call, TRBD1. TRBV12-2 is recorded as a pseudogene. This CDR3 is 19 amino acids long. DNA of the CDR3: TGTGCAAGTCGCTGGGTGGCAAAGGACAGCAAAGGGGAACACTACGAGCAGTACTTC. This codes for CASRWVAKDSKGEHYEQYF.

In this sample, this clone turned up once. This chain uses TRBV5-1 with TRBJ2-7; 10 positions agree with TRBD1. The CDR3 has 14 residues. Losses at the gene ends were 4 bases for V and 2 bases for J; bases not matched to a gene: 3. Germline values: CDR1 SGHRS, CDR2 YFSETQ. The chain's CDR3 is CASSKGQGTYEQYF. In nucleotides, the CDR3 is TGCGCCAGCAGCAAGGGACAGGGGACCTACGAGCAGTACTTC.

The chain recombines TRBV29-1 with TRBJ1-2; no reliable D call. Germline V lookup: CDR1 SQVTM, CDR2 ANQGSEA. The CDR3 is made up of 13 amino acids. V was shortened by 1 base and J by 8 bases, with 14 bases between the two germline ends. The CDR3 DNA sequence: TGCAGCGTTGAAGTGAGGATAGACCGAGGCTACACCTTC. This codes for CSVEVRIDRGYTF. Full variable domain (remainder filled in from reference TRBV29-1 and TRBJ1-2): SAVISQKPSRDICQRGTSLTIQCQVDSQVTMMFWYRQQPGQSLTLIATANQGSEATYESGFVIDKFPISRPNLTFSTLTVSNMSPEDSSIYLCSVEVRIDRGYTFGSGTRLTVV.

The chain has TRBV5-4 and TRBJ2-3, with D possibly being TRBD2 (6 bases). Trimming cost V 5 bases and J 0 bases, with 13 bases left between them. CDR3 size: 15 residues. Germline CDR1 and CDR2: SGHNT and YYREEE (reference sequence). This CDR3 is CASSFSGASTDTQYF. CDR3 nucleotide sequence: TGTGCCAGCAGTTTTAGCGGAGCTAGCACAGATACGCAGTATTTT. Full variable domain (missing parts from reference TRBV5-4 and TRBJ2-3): ETGVTQSPTHLIKTRGQQVTLRCSSQSGHNTVSWYQQALGQGPQFIFQYYREEENGRGNFPPRFSGLQFPNYSSELNVNALELDDSALYLCASSFSGASTDTQYFGPGTRLTVL.

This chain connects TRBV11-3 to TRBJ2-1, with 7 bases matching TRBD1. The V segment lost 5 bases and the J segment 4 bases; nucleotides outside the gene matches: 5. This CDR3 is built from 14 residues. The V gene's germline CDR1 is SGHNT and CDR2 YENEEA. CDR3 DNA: TGTGCCAGCAGCCCTCGGGACAGATACAATGAGCAGTTCTTC. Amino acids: CASSPRDRYNEQFF.

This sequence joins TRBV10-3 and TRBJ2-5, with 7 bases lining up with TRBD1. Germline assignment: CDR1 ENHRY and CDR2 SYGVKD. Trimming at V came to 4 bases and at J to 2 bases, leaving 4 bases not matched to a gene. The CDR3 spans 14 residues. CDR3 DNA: TGTGCCATCAGTGCCGGGACAGAACAAGAGACCCAGTACTTC. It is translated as CAISAGTEQETQYF.

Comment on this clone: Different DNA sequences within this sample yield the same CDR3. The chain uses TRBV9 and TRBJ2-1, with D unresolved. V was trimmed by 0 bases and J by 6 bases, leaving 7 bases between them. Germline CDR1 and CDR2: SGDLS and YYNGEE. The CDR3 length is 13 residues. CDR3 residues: CASSVVPRNEQFF. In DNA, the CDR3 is TGTGCCAGCAGCGTAGTTCCCCGCAATGAGCAGTTCTTC.

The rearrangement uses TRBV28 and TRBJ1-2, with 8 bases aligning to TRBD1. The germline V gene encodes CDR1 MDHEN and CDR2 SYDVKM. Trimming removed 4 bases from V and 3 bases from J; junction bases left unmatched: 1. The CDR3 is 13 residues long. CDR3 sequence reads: CASSYRGYYGYTF. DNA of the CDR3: TGTGCCAGCAGTTACAGGGGGTACTATGGCTACACCTTC.

The CDR3 bases are TGTGCCAGCAGCCCCGTTTTGGCGGGAGTAGGAGAGCAGTACTTC. This codes for CASSPVLAGVGEQYF. This chain uses TRBV7-8 with TRBJ2-7, with TRBD2 matching over 7 bases. The CDR3 loop spans 15 amino acids. CDR1 is SGHVS, CDR2 FQNEAQ, per germline. With V trimmed by 5 bases and J by 7 bases, 14 bases remained unmatched.